This T cell receptor (beta chain) comes out of a study of OX40 agonist ivuxolimab in advanced cancers. The table lists this clone with a count of one. Its antigen is currently unknown. Per germline, CDR1 SGHVS and CDR2 FQNEAQ. This CDR3 has 16 amino acids. The ends lost 1 base at V and 2 bases at J; junction bases unmatched: 8. Assay: immunoSEQ multiplex PCR; the TCRdb copy retains only in-frame clones and omits some. This table has roughly 80,000 clones, roughly 90% appearing once. Study-wide results and limits: Antigens targeted by the expanded peripheral T cells were not determined.

The J gene is TRBJ2-7, the V gene TRBV7-8; TRBD2 matches at 7 bases. The TCR originated in an adult with an advanced solid tumor such as melanoma, head and neck, liver or kidney cancer. The sequenced sample was CD4+ or CD8+ T cells sorted from blood, obtained in a trial of the OX40 agonist ivuxolimab. The CDR3 nucleotides are TGTGCCAGCAGCTTAGACGAGCGGGAATTTACCTACGAGCAGTACTTC. It is translated as CASSLDEREFTYEQYF.